This TCR beta chain stems from a study of blood T cell repertoires in COVID-19. This clone appeared a single time. This CDR3 is 15 amino acids long. The junction had 5 bases not matched to a gene; V was cut back by 4 bases and J by 4 bases. Germline loops: CDR1 SGHNT, CDR2 YYREEE (reference sequence). Per the authors' pipeline: The assay estimated nucleated cells by amplifying reference gene primers. Generated by immunoSEQ multiplex PCR, the TCRdb table keeps only in-frame clones and is missing some. From that table come the V and J calls and clone size; the DNA was used to work out D and trimming. The table lists roughly 140,000 clones, approximately 83% of them singletons.

The gene calls are TRBV5-4 and TRBJ2-1; 10 nucleotides line up with TRBD1. The TCR was taken from a human donor in a cohort sampled during active COVID-19. Sequencing input: peripheral blood. The CDR3 here is CASSLDRGTYNEQFF. The CDR3 DNA reads as TGTGCCAGCAGCCTGGACAGGGGGACTTACAATGAGCAGTTCTTC.